The subject of this entry is one T cell receptor beta chain. The data derive from a study of blood T cell repertoires in COVID-19. The wider study: Material from acute and convalescent COVID-19 was sourced from the United States, Italy and Spain. Sources were T cells, B-cell-depleted T cells, or PBMCs; the material itself was cDNA or gDNA.

Seattle researchers signed up patients amid active infection and tracked them longitudinally. Methods used by the authors: From reference gene primer amplification, estimates of nucleated cell counts were derived. This table comes from immunoSEQ multiplex PCR, and its TCRdb copy is limited to in-frame clones, with some not included. That table furnishes V, J and clone size, whereas the DNA furnished D and trimming. Among some 300,000 clones listed, about 87% were seen once. The V gene lost 9 bases and the J gene lost 5 bases, with 17 bases spanning the gap. The CDR3 covers 13 residues. Germline V lookup: CDR1 SGHRS, CDR2 YFSETQ.

The TCR originated in a woman between 50 and 59 years old with COVID-19, enrolled during active disease. The genes are TRBV5-1 and TRBJ1-1; tentative D call: TRBD1 (5 bases). Sequencing was done on a sample of peripheral blood. Written as DNA, the CDR3 is TGCGCCACCACGGACACCTCGAGTACTGAAGCTTTCTTT. It translates to CATTDTSSTEAFF.